Shown below are 4 T cell receptor beta chains from a single sample sequenced in a study of human T cells and chemical hapten exposure. TCRdb passed the RACE reads through MiXCR, listing each CDR3 protein once. The sample has roughly 80,000 distinct CDR3 sequences; around 9.4% are singletons. Time point defined: healthy volunteer bleed at 6 weeks. The authors extracted total RNA from unfractionated whole blood. The sequencing input was whole blood. The receptors originated from a female donor in good health. Some clones in this sample may be carry-over from other donors' samples.

The CDR3 DNA is TGTGCCAGCAGCCAGGCCGGGGCGGGAAACACTGAAGCTTTCTTT. It specifies CASSQAGAGNTEAFF. The V call is TRBV4-2, the J call TRBJ1-1; the D gene is possibly TRBD1 (5 bases). Germline CDR1 and CDR2: LGHNA and YNFKEQ. This CDR3 comprises 15 residues. V lost 3 bases to trimming and J lost 2 bases, with 13 bases between them.

The chain links TRBV7-9 to TRBJ2-2; no clear D. V was cut by 0 bases and J by 6 bases, with 11 bases left in between. Germline CDR1 reads SEHNR; CDR2 reads FQNEAQ (reference sequence). The CDR3 is 15 residues long. CDR3 DNA: TGTGCCAGCAGCTTAGCGACCTCCCCGGCCGGGGAGCTGTTTTTT. It translates to CASSLATSPAGELFF.

This clonotype was seen more than once but under ten times. The chain couples TRBV20-1 to TRBJ2-3; the match to TRBD2 covers 8 bases. This CDR3 is 17 amino acids long. V shed 7 bases and J 3 bases; nucleotides not matched to a gene: 18. The germline V gene has CDR1 DFQATT and CDR2 SNEGSKA (reference sequence). Here the CDR3 DNA reads TGCAGTGGCATTTTCTCTGCAACTAGCGGAGGGACAGATACGCAGTATTTT. Its translation: CSGIFSATSGGTDTQYF.

This clonotype has just a few counts. This chain uses TRBV20-1 with TRBJ2-3, with D perhaps TRBD1 (6 bases). V was trimmed by 1 base and J by 1 base, leaving 12 bases between them. CDR1 DFQATT and CDR2 SNEGSKA come from the germline V gene (reference sequence). This CDR3 comprises 15 residues. The CDR3 region has the DNA TGCAGTGCTAGAGGACAGGCGGGTGGCACAGATACGCAGTATTTT. Encoded protein: CSARGQAGGTDTQYF.